This T cell receptor beta chain was recorded in a study of blood T cell repertoires in COVID-19. Measured with immunoSEQ multiplex PCR; TCRdb has only the in-frame clones, and not every one. The table records about 180,000 clones, about 91% of them present only once. Deletions cut 3 bases from V and 12 bases from J, with 9 bases between. The CDR3 has 11 amino acids. The germline V gene has CDR1 SNHLY and CDR2 FYNNEI. The receptor's source is a woman in her twenties or thirties with acute or convalescent COVID-19. The chain recombines TRBV2 with TRBJ2-4; D is unresolved. What was sequenced was peripheral blood. CDR3 nucleotides: TGTGCCAGCAGTGATGACATCAGTCAGTACTTC. It codes for CASSDDISQYF. Together with reference TRBV2 and TRBJ2-4, the CDR3 gives the full variable domain: EPEVTQTPSHQVTQMGQEVILRCVPISNHLYFYWYRQILGQKVEFLVSFYNNEISEKSEIFDDQFSVERPDGSNFTLKIRSTKLEDSAMYFCASSDDISQYFGAGTRLSVL.